This entry is about one T cell receptor (beta chain). Its antigen is not identified. This sample is part of a study of cytomegalovirus exposure and HLA in healthy donors. Study-wide context: A later analysis reported the same platform for the roughly 110 validation repertoires and the roughly 650 first-cohort repertoires.

Trimming took 2 bases from V and 7 from J, leaving 9 bases between them. The CDR3 runs 13 residues. The V gene's germline CDR1 is SGHVS and CDR2 FQNEAQ. Generated by immunoSEQ multiplex PCR, the TCRdb table keeps only in-frame clones and is missing some. The sample has about 150,000 clones, 86% seen once. General study results and limits: Most sequenced TCRs were rare (though some public TCRs occurred in many donors).

The chain combines TRBV7-8 with TRBJ1-5; D is unresolved. Sequenced input: PBMCs. This TCR was sampled from a human donor in good health. The CDR3 nucleotides read TGTGCCAGCAGCTTATCAGGAGGGCAGCCCCAGCATTTT. Translation: CASSLSGGQPQHF.